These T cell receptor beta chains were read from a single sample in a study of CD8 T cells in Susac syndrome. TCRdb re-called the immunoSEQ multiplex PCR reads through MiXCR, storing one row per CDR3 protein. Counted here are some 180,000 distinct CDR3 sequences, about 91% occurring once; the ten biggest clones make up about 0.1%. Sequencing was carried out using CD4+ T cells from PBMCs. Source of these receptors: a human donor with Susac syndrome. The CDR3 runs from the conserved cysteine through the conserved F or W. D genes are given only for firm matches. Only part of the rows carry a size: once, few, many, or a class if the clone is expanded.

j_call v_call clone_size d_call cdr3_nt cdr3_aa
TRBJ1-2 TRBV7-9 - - TGTGCCAGCAGCTTAGGCAGGACGGGTGGCTACACCTTC CASSLGRTGGYTF
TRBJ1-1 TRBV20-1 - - TGCAGTGCAAAGAAGGGGGGGACGGTGAACACTGAAGCTTTCTTT CSAKKGGTVNTEAFF
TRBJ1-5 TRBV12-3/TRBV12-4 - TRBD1 TGTGCCAGCAGTTTTGGAATGGACAGGGGGAACCACAATCAGCCCCAGCATTTT CASSFGMDRGNHNQPQHF
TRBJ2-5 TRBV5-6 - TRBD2 TGTGCCAGCACCCAGACTAGCGCCCAGACCCAGTACTTC CASTQTSAQTQYF
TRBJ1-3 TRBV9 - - TGTGCCAGCAGCGTAGAGGGGCTTGGAAACACCATATATTTT CASSVEGLGNTIYF
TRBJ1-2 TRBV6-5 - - TGTGCCAGCAGTTACAGGGGGGTAGGCGGCTACACCTTC CASSYRGVGGYTF
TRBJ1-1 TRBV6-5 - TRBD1 TGTGCCAGCAGTTACACAGGGGGCGGTAAGGACACTGAAGCTTTCTTT CASSYTGGGKDTEAFF
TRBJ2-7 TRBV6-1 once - TGTGCCAGCAGTGAAAGGTTCGGTAGCGCGCAGTACTTC CASSERFGSAQYF
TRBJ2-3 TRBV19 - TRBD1 TGTGCCAGTAGCCACGGACAGGGGGCAACAGATACGCAGTATTTT CASSHGQGATDTQYF
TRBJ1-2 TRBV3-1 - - TGTGCAGCAGCCGGGAGCGGGGAATACGGCTACACCTTC CAAAGSGEYGYTF
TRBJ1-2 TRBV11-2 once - TGTGCCAGCAGCTTAGATCAATATGGCTACACCTTC CASSLDQYGYTF
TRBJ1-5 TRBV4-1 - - TGCGCCAGCAGCCCCCTAGGCCTGTTGGGGCCCCAGCATTTT CASSPLGLLGPQHF
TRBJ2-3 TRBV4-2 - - TGTGCCAGCAACTCTGGAGACAGCACAGATACGCAGTATTTT CASNSGDSTDTQYF
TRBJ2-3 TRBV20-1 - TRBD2 TGCAGTGCTAAGGTGGTGGGGACTAGCGGGAGGGCCTCAATAGATACGCAGTATTTT CSAKVVGTSGRASIDTQYF
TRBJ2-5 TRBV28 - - TGTGCCTCCGCGGCGCAAGAGACCCAGTACTTC CASAAQETQYF
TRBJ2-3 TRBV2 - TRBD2 TGTGCCACCTCTTGGACTAGCGGGGGGGGTGAGACGCAGTATTTT CATSWTSGGGETQYF